The 32 T cell receptor beta chains reported below all come from one sample, sequenced in a study of T cells in Graves' hyperthyroidism and ophthalmopathy. TCR beta CDR3 region amplification was performed from RNA transcripts. TCR CDR3 regions were first amplified by RT-PCR with HTBI primers. TCRdb ran MiXCR on the multiplex PCR reads and lists one entry per CDR3 protein. The sample records roughly 130,000 distinct CDR3 sequences, roughly a fifth being singletons. Material: blood. These receptors were taken from a woman aged 45-65 years with Graves' hyperthyroidism that later progressed to Graves' ophthalmopathy.

The rearrangement uses TRBV20-1 and TRBJ2-6; the match to TRBD2 covers 13 bases. Looked up from germline, CDR1 is DFQATT and CDR2 is SNEGSKA (reference sequence). Trimming cost V 3 bases and J 1 base; bases outside gene matches: 6. The CDR3 totals 18 residues. The CDR3 DNA is TGCAGTGCTAGTAGAGGGACTAGCGGGAAGTCTGGGGCCAACGTCCTGACTTTC. It encodes CSASRGTSGKSGANVLTF.

This clonotype was observed at least ten times. The chain employs TRBV12-3 or TRBV12-4 and TRBJ2-7; 9 nucleotides align to TRBD2. CDR3 size: 15 residues. V lost 6 bases and J lost 0; bases outside the gene matches: 6. Here the CDR3 reads CASSRLAGSSYEQYF. The CDR3 DNA is TGTGCCAGCAGCCGCCTAGCGGGGAGCTCCTACGAGCAGTACTTC.

This chain links TRBV12-3 or TRBV12-4 with TRBJ1-5; 9 bases are shared with TRBD1. This CDR3 is 14 amino acids long. V trimming: 6 bases; J trimming: 8 bases; junction bases outside the gene matches: 8. CDR3 protein: CASRPTGGKEPQHF. For the CDR3, the DNA is TGTGCCAGCAGGCCTACAGGGGGCAAGGAGCCCCAGCATTTT.

At least ten counts were recorded for this clonotype. This chain uses TRBV28 with TRBJ1-2, with unresolved D. The CDR3 is made up of 17 amino acids. Trimming removed 6 bases at V and 0 bases at J, with 20 bases between. Germline-derived CDR1 and CDR2 are MDHEN and SYDVKM. The CDR3 is CASRPSWVTDANYGYTF. The CDR3 coding sequence is TGTGCCAGCAGACCCTCTTGGGTCACGGATGCTAACTATGGCTACACCTTC.

V is TRBV28 and J is TRBJ1-6, with unresolved D. The germline V gene encodes CDR1 MDHEN and CDR2 SYDVKM. The CDR3 sequence is 16 residues long. Trimming removed 4 bases from V and 6 bases from J, with 16 bases in between. The CDR3 here is CASSSYGSPVNSPLHF. DNA of the CDR3: TGTGCCAGCAGTTCATATGGTTCCCCGGTTAATTCACCCCTCCACTTT.

This clonotype was seen many times. J is TRBJ1-1 and V is TRBV6-1; D is ambiguous. The CDR3 length is 15 residues. Between the trimmed V and J ends, which lost 2 bases and 7 bases, there was a span of 17 bases. Germline V gives CDR1 MNHNS, CDR2 SASEGT. This CDR3 reads CASSEPGRGNLEAFF. CDR3 nucleotides: TGTGCCAGCAGTGAACCTGGTAGAGGGAACCTTGAAGCTTTCTTT.

This clonotype occurred many times. CDR3 loop: CASSLGTTVEQFF. The CDR3 bases are TGTGCCAGCAGCCTGGGGACTACCGTTGAGCAGTTCTTC. The rearrangement joins TRBV13 to TRBJ2-1; 7 bases align to TRBD2. This CDR3 has 13 residues. Germline V gene sequence: CDR1 PRHDT, CDR2 FYEKMQ (reference sequence). The V segment lost 5 bases and the J segment 9 bases; nucleotides outside the gene matches: 7. Together with reference TRBV13 and TRBJ2-1, the CDR3 gives the full variable domain: AAGVIQSPRHLIKEKRETATLKCYPIPRHDTVYWYQQGPGQDPQFLISFYEKMQSDKGSIPDRFSAQQFSDYHSELNMSSLELGDSALYFCASSLGTTVEQFFGPGTRLTVL.

In its sample, this clonotype was seen many times. This chain connects TRBV3-1 to TRBJ2-7; TRBD2 might be the D (6 bases). CDR3 length: 16 amino acids. Trimming cost V 1 base and J 4 bases, with 17 bases left between them. Germline V CDR1 and CDR2: LGHDT, YNNKEL (reference sequence). In DNA form, the CDR3 reads TGTGCCAGCAGCCAAGCTCGAGCGGAGGGGCCATACGAGCAGTACTTC. Protein product: CASSQARAEGPYEQYF.

A remark on this clonotype: One base away lies a much larger clone, so this may be a sequencing read error. Given the absence of the conserved phenylalanine or tryptophan at the CDR3 end, a read error is likely. The chain has TRBV28 and TRBJ2-5; D not certain. The CDR3 extends over 12 amino acids. Trimming pared 3 bases from V and 4 bases from J, leaving 6 bases between. Per the germline V gene, CDR1 is MDHEN and CDR2 is SYDVKM. DNA for the CDR3: TGTGCCAGCAGTTTCGGCGTAGAGACCCAGTACCTC. Amino acids: CASSFGVETQYL.

This clonotype came up many times. The V and J genes are TRBV6-1 and TRBJ2-7; D gene ambiguous. Trimming took off 10 bases at V and 5 bases at J, with 18 bases between the two ends. In germline, CDR1 is MNHNS, CDR2 SASEGT. This CDR3 is built from 13 residues. The CDR3 here is CAIMGAYLDEQYF. CDR3 bases: TGTGCCATAATGGGTGCTTACCTCGACGAGCAGTACTTC.

This clonotype was seen only a few times. The chain recombines TRBV5-1 with TRBJ2-5, with 8 bases that match TRBD1. Trimming at V came to 0 bases and at J to 5 bases, leaving 9 bases not matched to a gene. Per the germline V gene, CDR1 is SGHRS and CDR2 is YFSETQ. The CDR3 consists of 16 residues. The CDR3 protein is CASSLEGRGQWETQYF. The CDR3 DNA reads as TGCGCCAGCAGCTTGGAAGGCAGGGGGCAATGGGAGACCCAGTACTTC.

In this sample, this clonotype turned up many times. The rearrangement links TRBV19 to TRBJ1-5, with D hard to call. V was pared by 5 bases and J by 1 base, with 12 bases between. CDR3 size: 15 residues. Per germline, CDR1 LNHDA and CDR2 SQIVND (reference sequence). In nucleotides, the CDR3 is TGTGCCAGTAGTCCACCGGCTCGCAGCAATCAGCCCCAGCATTTT. Residues: CASSPPARSNQPQHF.

The chain links TRBV11-2 to TRBJ1-1; D is undetermined. The germline CDR1 and CDR2 sequences are SGHAT and FQNNGV. Deletions cut 4 bases from V and 4 bases from J, with 13 bases between. This CDR3 is built from 14 residues. This CDR3 reads CASSYPGSGTEAFF. The CDR3, as DNA: TGTGCCAGCAGCTACCCCGGGAGTGGCACTGAAGCTTTCTTT.

This chain connects TRBV29-1 to TRBJ2-1, with D tentatively TRBD2 (5 bases). The CDR3 contains 12 residues. Trimming left V 5 bases short and J 9 bases short, with 14 bases between. CDR1 is SQVTM, CDR2 ANQGSEA, per germline. The CDR3, as DNA: TGCAGCGTTATACTTGACTATGGTGAGCAGTTCTTC. This translates into CSVILDYGEQFF.

Only a few counts were recorded for this clonotype. The J gene is TRBJ2-3, the V gene TRBV12-5; no firm D call. There are 13 residues in the CDR3. Germline V gene lookup returns CDR1 LGHNT and CDR2 FRNRAP. Trimming shortened V by 5 bases and J by 4 bases, and 10 bases separated the two germline ends. As DNA, the CDR3 is TGTGCTAGTGGTACAACGCTTGCAGATACGCAGTATTTT. Its protein product is CASGTTLADTQYF.

This clonotype has a count of ten or more. The genes are TRBV18 and TRBJ2-5, with D possibly TRBD2 on 6 matching bases. This CDR3 contains 12 residues. Germline lookup yields CDR1 KGHSH and CDR2 LQKENI. V lost 3 bases to trimming and J lost 4 bases, with 6 bases between them. DNA of the CDR3: TGTGCCAGCTCACCGGAGGGAGAGACCCAGTACTTC. This translates into CASSPEGETQYF. The whole variable domain, filled in from reference TRBV18 and TRBJ2-5, reads NAGVMQNPRHLVRRRGQEARLRCSPMKGHSHVYWYRQLPEEGLKFMVYLQKENIIDESGMPKERFSAEFPKEGPSILRIQQVVRGDSAAYFCASSPEGETQYFGPGTRLLVL.

This clonotype was recorded at least ten times. The genes are TRBV6-1 and TRBJ2-7; possible D gene TRBD1, 5 bases. CDR1 is MNHNS and CDR2 is SASEGT in the germline V gene. V lost 2 bases and J 3 bases, leaving 11 bases between the germline ends. The CDR3 totals 14 residues. CDR3 nucleotide sequence: TGTGCCAGCAGTGAAACGGACACCTTCTACGAGCAGTACTTC. Translation: CASSETDTFYEQYF.

Note on this clonotype: One base away lies a much larger clone, so this may be a sequencing read error. The chain has TRBV20-1 and TRBJ1-1; possible D gene TRBD1, 6 bases. The CDR3 totals 14 residues. Germline V gene data show CDR1 as DFQATT and CDR2 as SNEGSKA (reference sequence). V lost 3 bases, J lost 0 bases, and 11 bases lay in between. The CDR3: CSARGRGLNTEAFF. CDR3 nucleotide sequence: TGCAGTGCTAGGGGCAGGGGTCTGAACACTGAAGCTTTCTTT.

This clonotype was detected many times. The V and J genes are TRBV7-2 and TRBJ2-1; D possibly matches TRBD1 or TRBD2 (6 bases each). This CDR3 has 17 residues. V shed 4 bases and J shed 1 base, with 17 bases lying between them. The germline V gene encodes CDR1 SGHTA and CDR2 FQGNSA. For the CDR3, the DNA is TGTGCCAGCAGCTCACAGGGCTTAGCGGTTTCCTACAATGAGCAGTTCTTC. Protein sequence: CASSSQGLAVSYNEQFF.

The chain recombines TRBV12-3 or TRBV12-4 with TRBJ2-1; either TRBD1 or TRBD2 may supply D (6 bases each). This CDR3 is 19 amino acids long. Trimming removed 4 bases at V and 2 bases at J, with 24 bases between. CDR3 DNA: TGTGCCAGCAGTTACTGGGGGGCGGCCCGGGATCTGACCTACAATGAGCAGTTCTTC. Protein sequence: CASSYWGAARDLTYNEQFF.

This clonotype was seen repeatedly, ten times or more. The gene calls are TRBV30 and TRBJ1-5; maybe TRBD1 (5 bases). Germline V lookup: CDR1 GTSNPN, CDR2 SVGIG (reference sequence). V dropped 0 bases and J dropped 7 bases, with 16 bases sitting between them. This CDR3 spans 15 amino acids. The CDR3 nucleotides are TGTGCCTGGAGTGTTAAACGGGGGATGGAGCAGCCCCAGCATTTT. It codes for CAWSVKRGMEQPQHF.

The gene calls are TRBV30 and TRBJ2-3, with 9 bases matching TRBD1. The CDR3 has 13 residues. V was clipped by 8 bases and J by 1 base; unmatched bases: 4. Germline loops: CDR1 GTSNPN, CDR2 SVGIG (reference sequence). CDR3 sequence: CALRQGGTDTQYF. The CDR3, as DNA: TGTGCCCTAAGACAGGGGGGCACAGATACGCAGTATTTT. Full variable domain (rest looked up from reference TRBV30 and TRBJ2-3): SQTIHQWPATLVQPVGSPLSLECTVEGTSNPNLYWYRQAAGRGLQLLFYSVGIGQISSEVPQNLSASRPQDRQFILSSKKLLLSDSGFYLCALRQGGTDTQYFGPGTRLTVL.

This clonotype was seen a single time. This chain links TRBV28 with TRBJ1-1; 9 nucleotides agree with TRBD1. The CDR3 has 14 residues. With V trimmed by 4 bases and J by 4 bases, 4 bases remained unmatched. Germline V CDR1 and CDR2: MDHEN, SYDVKM. The CDR3 nucleotides read TGTGCCAGCAGTTGGACAGGGGAGGGCACTGAAGCTTTCTTT. Its protein is CASSWTGEGTEAFF.

This clonotype was seen many times. The rearrangement joins TRBV2 to TRBJ2-1; 10 bases line up with TRBD1. Trimming removed 5 bases from V and 3 bases from J; junction bases left unmatched: 4. CDR1 is SNHLY and CDR2 is FYNNEI in the germline V gene. This CDR3 region has 15 residues. The CDR3, as DNA: TGTGCCAGCAGTCGACAGGGGGCCAACTACAATGAGCAGTTCTTC. Amino acid sequence: CASSRQGANYNEQFF. Complete variable domain (other parts from reference TRBV2 and TRBJ2-1): EPEVTQTPSHQVTQMGQEVILRCVPISNHLYFYWYRQILGQKVEFLVSFYNNEISEKSEIFDDQFSVERPDGSNFTLKIRSTKLEDSAMYFCASSRQGANYNEQFFGPGTRLTVL.

This clonotype came up many times. The chain uses TRBV11-2 and TRBJ2-1; possible D gene TRBD1, 5 bases. The CDR3 loop spans 15 amino acids. Germline V lookup: CDR1 SGHAT, CDR2 FQNNGV. Trimming removed 2 bases at V and 7 bases at J, with 15 bases between. The CDR3 protein is CASSLTRVRVNEQFF. The CDR3 DNA reads as TGTGCCAGCAGCTTAACCAGGGTGCGCGTGAATGAGCAGTTCTTC.

This clonotype has more than one count but fewer than ten. The chain joins TRBV11-1 to TRBJ2-1, with a weak D call TRBD2 (5 bases). The V gene lost 6 bases and the J gene lost 6 bases, with 15 bases spanning the gap. The CDR3 is 14 amino acids. In germline, CDR1 is SGHAT, CDR2 FQDESV (reference sequence). CDR3 bases: TGTGCCAGCAGGAATTCCGGGAAAGCCAATGAGCAGTTCTTC. Translating it yields CASRNSGKANEQFF.

This clonotype appeared many times. The chain has TRBV11-2 and TRBJ2-2; a possible D gene is TRBD1 (5 bases). CDR3 length: 15 amino acids. Trimming pared 3 bases from V and 4 bases from J, leaving 12 bases between. Germline assignment: CDR1 SGHAT and CDR2 FQNNGV. CDR3 DNA sequence: TGTGCCAGCAGCTTTAGGGGTTTCTCCACCGGGGAGCTGTTTTTT. Its protein product is CASSFRGFSTGELFF.

This sequence joins TRBV11-1 and TRBJ2-1; 8 positions match TRBD2. The germline V gene has CDR1 SGHAT and CDR2 FQDESV (reference sequence). The CDR3 length is 17 residues. The J segment lost 0 bases and the V segment lost 4 bases, leaving 8 bases of the junction unmatched. The DNA of the CDR3 is TGTGCCAGCAGCTCCTGGACTAGCCGACTCTCCTACAATGAGCAGTTCTTC. Its translation: CASSSWTSRLSYNEQFF.

J is TRBJ2-1 and V is TRBV29-1, with D possibly being TRBD1 or TRBD2 (5 bases each). V was trimmed by 6 bases and J by 6 bases, leaving 15 bases between them. The CDR3 length is 13 residues. The germline gives CDR1 SQVTM, CDR2 ANQGSEA. CDR3 region: CSVGATRSNEQFF. In nucleotides, the CDR3 is TGCAGCGTCGGGGCTACCCGGTCCAATGAGCAGTTCTTC.

This rearrangement joins TRBV20-1 to TRBJ2-3; D remains ambiguous. CDR1 is DFQATT, CDR2 SNEGSKA, per germline (reference sequence). Trimming left V 8 bases short and J 1 base short, with 13 bases between. The CDR3 covers 13 residues. The CDR3 DNA reads as TGCAGTTGGTACGGCCGGGGCACAGATACGCAGTATTTT. Its protein product is CSWYGRGTDTQYF.

This clonotype was seen ten or more times. J is TRBJ2-5 and V is TRBV28; no clear D. V was trimmed by 5 bases and J by 4 bases, leaving 5 bases between them. The V gene's germline CDR1 is MDHEN and CDR2 SYDVKM. This CDR3 comprises 11 residues. In nucleotides, the CDR3 is TGTGCCAGCAGTCGGGCAGAGACCCAGTACTTC. Protein sequence: CASSRAETQYF.

This chain uses TRBV6-5 with TRBJ2-7; TRBD2 matches at 10 bases. Germline V gene data show CDR1 as MNHEY and CDR2 as SVGAGI. Unmatched junction bases numbered 8, after V lost 0 bases and J lost 6 bases. This CDR3 comprises 16 residues. The CDR3 DNA reads as TGTGCCAGCAGTTACTCTAAGCGGGGGGGCCGTCTCGAGCAGTACTTC. Residues: CASSYSKRGGRLEQYF.